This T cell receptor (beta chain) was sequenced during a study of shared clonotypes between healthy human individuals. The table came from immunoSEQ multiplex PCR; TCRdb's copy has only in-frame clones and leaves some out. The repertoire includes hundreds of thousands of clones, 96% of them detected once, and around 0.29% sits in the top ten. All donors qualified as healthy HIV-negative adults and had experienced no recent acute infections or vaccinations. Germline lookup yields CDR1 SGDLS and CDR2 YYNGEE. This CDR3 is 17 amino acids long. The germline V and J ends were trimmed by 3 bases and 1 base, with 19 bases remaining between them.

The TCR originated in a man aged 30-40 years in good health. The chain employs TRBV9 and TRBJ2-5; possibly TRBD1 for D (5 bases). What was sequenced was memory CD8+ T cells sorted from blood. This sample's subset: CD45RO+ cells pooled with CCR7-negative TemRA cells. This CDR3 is CASSAAVQPGPQETQYF. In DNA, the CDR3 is TGTGCCAGCAGCGCCGCAGTTCAGCCAGGGCCCCAAGAGACCCAGTACTTC.